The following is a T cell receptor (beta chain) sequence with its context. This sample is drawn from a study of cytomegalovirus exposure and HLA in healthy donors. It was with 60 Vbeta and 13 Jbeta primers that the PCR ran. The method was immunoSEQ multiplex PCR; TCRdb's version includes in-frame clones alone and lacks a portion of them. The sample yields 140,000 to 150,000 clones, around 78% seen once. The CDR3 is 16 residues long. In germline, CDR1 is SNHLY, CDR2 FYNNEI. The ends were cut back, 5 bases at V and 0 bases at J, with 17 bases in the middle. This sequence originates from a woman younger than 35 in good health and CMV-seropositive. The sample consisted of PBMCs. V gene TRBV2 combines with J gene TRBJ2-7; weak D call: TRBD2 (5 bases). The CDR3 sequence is CASSQKRPRSSYEQYF. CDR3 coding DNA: TGTGCCAGCAGTCAAAAGCGGCCACGGTCCTCCTACGAGCAGTACTTC.